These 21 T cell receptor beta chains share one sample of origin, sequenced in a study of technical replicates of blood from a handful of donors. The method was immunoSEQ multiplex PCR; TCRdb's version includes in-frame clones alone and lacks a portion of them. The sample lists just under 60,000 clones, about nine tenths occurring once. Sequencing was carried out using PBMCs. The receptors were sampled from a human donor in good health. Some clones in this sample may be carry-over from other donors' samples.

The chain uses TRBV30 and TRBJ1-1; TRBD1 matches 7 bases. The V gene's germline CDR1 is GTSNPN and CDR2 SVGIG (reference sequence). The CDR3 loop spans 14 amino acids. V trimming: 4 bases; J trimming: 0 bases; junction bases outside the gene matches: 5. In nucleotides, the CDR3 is TGTGCCTGGACTCGGGACAGTATGAACACTGAAGCTTTCTTT. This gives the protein CAWTRDSMNTEAFF.

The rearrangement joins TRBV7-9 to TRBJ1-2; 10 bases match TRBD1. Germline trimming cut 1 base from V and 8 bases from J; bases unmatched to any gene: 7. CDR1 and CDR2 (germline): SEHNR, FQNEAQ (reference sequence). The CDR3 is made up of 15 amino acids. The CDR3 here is CASSLGDRGRKGYTF. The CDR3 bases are TGTGCCAGCAGCTTAGGGGACAGGGGACGGAAAGGCTACACCTTC.

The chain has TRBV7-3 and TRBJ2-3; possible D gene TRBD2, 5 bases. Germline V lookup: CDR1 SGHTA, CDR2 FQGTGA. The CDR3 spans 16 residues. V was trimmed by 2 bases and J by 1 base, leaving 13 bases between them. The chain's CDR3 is CASSLGVDWGTDTQYF. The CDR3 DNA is TGTGCCAGCAGCTTAGGCGTGGACTGGGGCACAGATACGCAGTATTTT.

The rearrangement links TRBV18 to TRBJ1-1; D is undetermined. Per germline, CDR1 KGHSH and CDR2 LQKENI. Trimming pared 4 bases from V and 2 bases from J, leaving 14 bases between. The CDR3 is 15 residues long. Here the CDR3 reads CASSLQTRANTEAFF. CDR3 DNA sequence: TGTGCCAGCTCACTACAGACAAGAGCTAACACTGAAGCTTTCTTT.

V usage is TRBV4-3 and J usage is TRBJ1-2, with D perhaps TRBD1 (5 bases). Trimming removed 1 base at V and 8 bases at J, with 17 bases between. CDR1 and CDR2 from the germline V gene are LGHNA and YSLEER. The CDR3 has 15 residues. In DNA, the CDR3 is TGCGCCAGCAGCCAAGGTTACGGGACTGCCTACGGCTACACCTTC. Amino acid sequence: CASSQGYGTAYGYTF.

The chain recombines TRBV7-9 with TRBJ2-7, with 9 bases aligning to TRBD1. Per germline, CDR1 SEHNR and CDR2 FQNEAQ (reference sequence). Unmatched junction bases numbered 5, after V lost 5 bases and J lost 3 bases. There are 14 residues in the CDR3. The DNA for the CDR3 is TGTGCCAGCAGCCACCGGGACAGGGACTACGAGCAGTACTTC. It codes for CASSHRDRDYEQYF.

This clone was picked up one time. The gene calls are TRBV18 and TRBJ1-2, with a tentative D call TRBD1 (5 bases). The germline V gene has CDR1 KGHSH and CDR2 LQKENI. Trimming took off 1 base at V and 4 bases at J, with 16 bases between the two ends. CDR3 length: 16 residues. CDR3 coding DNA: TGTGCCAGCTCACCACGGGGGGGAGGGCTTAGCTATGGCTACACCTTC. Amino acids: CASSPRGGGLSYGYTF.

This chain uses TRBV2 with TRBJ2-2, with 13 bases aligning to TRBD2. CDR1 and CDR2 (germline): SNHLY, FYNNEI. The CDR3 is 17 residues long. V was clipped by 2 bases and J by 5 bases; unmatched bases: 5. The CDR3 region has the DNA TGTGCCAGCAGTGAACCGCTACTAGCGGGAGGGACCGGGGAGCTGTTTTTT. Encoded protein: CASSEPLLAGGTGELFF.

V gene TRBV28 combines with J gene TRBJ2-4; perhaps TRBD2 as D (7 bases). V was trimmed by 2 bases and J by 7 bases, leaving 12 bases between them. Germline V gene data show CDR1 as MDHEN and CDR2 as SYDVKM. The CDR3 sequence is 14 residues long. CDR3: CASSLRGGANIQYF. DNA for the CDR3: TGTGCCAGCAGTTTACGTGGGGGGGCGAACATTCAGTACTTC.

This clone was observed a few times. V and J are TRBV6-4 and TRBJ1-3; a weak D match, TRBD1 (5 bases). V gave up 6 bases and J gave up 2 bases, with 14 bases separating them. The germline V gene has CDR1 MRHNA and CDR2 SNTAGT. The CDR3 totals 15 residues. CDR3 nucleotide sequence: TGTGCCAGCAGACAGGCGCCGGGGGCTGGAAACACCATATATTTT. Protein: CASRQAPGAGNTIYF.

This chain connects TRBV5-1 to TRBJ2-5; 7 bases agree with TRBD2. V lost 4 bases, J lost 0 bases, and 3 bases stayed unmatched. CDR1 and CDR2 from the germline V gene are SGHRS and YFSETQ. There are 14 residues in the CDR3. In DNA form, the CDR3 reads TGCGCCAGCAGCAAAGGGAGGGACCAAGAGACCCAGTACTTC. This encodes CASSKGRDQETQYF.

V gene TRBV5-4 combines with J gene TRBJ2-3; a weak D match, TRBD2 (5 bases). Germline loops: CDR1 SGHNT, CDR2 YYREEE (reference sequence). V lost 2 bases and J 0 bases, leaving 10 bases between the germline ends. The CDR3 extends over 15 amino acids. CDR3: CASSFRRTSTDTQYF. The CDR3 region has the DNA TGTGCCAGCAGCTTTCGACGGACTAGCACAGATACGCAGTATTTT.

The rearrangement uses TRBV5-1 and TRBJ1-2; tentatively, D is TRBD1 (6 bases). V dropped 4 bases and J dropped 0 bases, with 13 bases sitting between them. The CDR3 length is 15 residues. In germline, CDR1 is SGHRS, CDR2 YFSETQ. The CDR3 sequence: CASSPGAEANYGYTF. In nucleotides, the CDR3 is TGCGCCAGCAGCCCAGGGGCCGAAGCTAACTATGGCTACACCTTC.

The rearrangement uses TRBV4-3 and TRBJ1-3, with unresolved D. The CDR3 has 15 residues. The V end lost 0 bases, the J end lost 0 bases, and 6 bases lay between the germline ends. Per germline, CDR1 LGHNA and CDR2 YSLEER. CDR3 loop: CASSQDSSSGNTIYF. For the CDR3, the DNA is TGCGCCAGCAGCCAAGATTCCAGCTCTGGAAACACCATATATTTT.

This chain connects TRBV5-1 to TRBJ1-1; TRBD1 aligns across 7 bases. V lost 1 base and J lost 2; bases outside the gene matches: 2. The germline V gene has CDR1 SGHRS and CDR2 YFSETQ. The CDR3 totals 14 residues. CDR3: CASSLYRGNTEAFF. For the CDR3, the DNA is TGCGCCAGCAGCTTGTACAGGGGTAACACTGAAGCTTTCTTT.

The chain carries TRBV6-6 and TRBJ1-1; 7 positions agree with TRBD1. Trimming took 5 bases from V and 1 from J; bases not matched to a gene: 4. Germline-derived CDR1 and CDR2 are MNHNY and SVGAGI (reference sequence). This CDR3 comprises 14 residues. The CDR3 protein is CASSPRQGNTEAFF. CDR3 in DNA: TGTGCCAGCAGTCCCAGACAGGGGAACACTGAAGCTTTCTTT.

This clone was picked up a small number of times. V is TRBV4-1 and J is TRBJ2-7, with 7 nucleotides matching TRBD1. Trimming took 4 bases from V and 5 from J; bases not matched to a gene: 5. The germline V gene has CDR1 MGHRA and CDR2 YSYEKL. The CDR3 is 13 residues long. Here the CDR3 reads CASSRNRGDEQYF. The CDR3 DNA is TGCGCCAGCAGCCGGAACAGGGGTGACGAGCAGTACTTC.

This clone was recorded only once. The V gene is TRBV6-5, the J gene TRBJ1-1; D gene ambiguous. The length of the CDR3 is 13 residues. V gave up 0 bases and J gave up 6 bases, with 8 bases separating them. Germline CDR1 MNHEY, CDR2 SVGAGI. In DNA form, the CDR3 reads TGTGCCAGCAGTTACTCATTTCGGGCTGAAGCTTTCTTT. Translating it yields CASSYSFRAEAFF.

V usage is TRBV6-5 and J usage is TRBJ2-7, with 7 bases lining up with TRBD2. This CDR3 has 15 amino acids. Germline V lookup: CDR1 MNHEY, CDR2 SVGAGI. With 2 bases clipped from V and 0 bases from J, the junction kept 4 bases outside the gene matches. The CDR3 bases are TGTGCCAGCAGTTACGGGCCGGGGGGCTCCTACGAGCAGTACTTC. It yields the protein CASSYGPGGSYEQYF.

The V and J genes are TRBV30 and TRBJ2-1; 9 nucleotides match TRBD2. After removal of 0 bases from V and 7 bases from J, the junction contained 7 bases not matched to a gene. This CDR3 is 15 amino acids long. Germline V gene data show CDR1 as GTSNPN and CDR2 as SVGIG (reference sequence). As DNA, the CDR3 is TGTGCCTGGAGTGTCACCAGCGGGAGGAGGAATGAGCAGTTCTTC. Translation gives CAWSVTSGRRNEQFF.

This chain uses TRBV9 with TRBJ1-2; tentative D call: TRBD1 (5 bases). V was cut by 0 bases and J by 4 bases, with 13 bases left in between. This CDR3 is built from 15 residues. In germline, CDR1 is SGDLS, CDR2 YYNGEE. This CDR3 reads CASSVARSGGYGYTF. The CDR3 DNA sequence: TGTGCCAGCAGCGTAGCTCGGAGCGGGGGCTATGGCTACACCTTC. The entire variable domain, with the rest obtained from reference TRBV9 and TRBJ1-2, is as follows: DSGVTQTPKHLITATGQRVTLRCSPRSGDLSVYWYQQSLDQGLQFLIQYYNGEERAKGNILERFSAQQFPDLHSELNLSSLELGDSALYFCASSVARSGGYGYTFGSGTRLTVV.